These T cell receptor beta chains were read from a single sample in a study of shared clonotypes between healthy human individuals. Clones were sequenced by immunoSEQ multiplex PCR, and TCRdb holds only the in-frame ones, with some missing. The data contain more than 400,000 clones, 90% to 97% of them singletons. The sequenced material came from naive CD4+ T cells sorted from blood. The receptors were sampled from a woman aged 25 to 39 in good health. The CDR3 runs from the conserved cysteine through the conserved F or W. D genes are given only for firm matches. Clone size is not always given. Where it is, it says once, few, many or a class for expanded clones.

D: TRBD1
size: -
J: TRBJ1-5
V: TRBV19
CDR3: CASSDAGTGYQPQHF
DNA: TGTGCCAGTAGTGACGCGGGGACAGGTTATCAGCCCCAGCATTTT

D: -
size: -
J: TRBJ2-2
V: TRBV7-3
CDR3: CASSMGLNTGELFF
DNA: TGTGCCAGCAGCATGGGACTGAACACCGGGGAGCTGTTTTTT

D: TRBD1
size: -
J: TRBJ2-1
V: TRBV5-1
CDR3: CASSLHRDRVDNEQFF
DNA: TGCGCCAGCAGCTTACACCGGGACAGGGTTGACAATGAGCAGTTCTTC

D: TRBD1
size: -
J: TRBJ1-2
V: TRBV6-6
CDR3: CASSRTGSYGYTF
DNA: TGTGCCAGCAGCCGGACAGGGAGCTATGGCTACACCTTC

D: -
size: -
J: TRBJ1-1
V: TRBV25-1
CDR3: CASSGGRHTEAFF
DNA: TGTGCCAGCAGTGGAGGCCGGCACACTGAAGCTTTCTTT

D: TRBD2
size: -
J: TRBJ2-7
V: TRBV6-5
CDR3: CASSYSIGGSYEQYF
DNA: TGTGCCAGCAGTTACTCTATCGGGGGGTCCTACGAGCAGTACTTC

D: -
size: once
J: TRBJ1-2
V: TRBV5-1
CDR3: CASSLVARNYGYTF
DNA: TGCGCCAGCAGCTTGGTAGCCAGGAACTATGGCTACACCTTC

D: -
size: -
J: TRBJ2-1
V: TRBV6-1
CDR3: CASRKGLNNEQFF
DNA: TGTGCCAGCAGAAAAGGACTCAACAATGAGCAGTTCTTC

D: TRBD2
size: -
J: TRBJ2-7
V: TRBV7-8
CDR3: CASSTSGRAFPTMNYEQYF
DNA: TGTGCCAGCAGTACTAGCGGGAGGGCCTTTCCGACCATGAACTACGAGCAGTACTTC

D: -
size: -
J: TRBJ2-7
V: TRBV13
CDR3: CASSGWGVGLGEQYF
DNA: TGTGCCAGCAGCGGTTGGGGGGTCGGCCTGGGCGAGCAGTACTTC

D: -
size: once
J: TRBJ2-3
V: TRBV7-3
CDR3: CASSLDGGSGTQYF
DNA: TGTGCCAGCAGCTTAGATGGGGGCTCGGGCACGCAGTATTTT

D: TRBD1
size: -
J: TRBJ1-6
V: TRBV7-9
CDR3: CASSPGQANSPLHF
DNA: TGTGCCAGCAGCCCCGGACAGGCTAATTCACCCCTCCACTTT

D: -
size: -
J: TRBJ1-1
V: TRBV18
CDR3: CASSPRGCSEAFF
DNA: TGTGCCAGCTCACCACGGGGATGCTCTGAAGCTTTCTTT

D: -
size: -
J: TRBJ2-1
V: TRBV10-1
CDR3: CASKGGTAYNEQFF
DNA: TGCGCCAGCAAGGGCGGGACGGCCTACAATGAGCAGTTCTTC

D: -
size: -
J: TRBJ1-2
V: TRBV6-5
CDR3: CASSYTRGAVGGYTF
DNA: TGTGCCAGCAGTTACACCCGGGGAGCGGTAGGTGGCTACACCTTC

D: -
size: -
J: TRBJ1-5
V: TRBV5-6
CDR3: CASSLGRYSNQPQHF
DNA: TGTGCCAGCAGCTTGGGCCGGTATAGCAATCAGCCCCAGCATTTT

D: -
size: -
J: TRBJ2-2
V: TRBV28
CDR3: CASRRNWDSTGVAGELFF
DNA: TGTGCCAGCAGGCGGAATTGGGACTCCACAGGGGTAGCCGGGGAGCTGTTTTTT

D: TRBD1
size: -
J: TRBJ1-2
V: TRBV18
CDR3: CASSPKGQGIFYGYTF
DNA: TGTGCCAGCTCACCTAAAGGACAGGGGATTTTCTATGGCTACACCTTC

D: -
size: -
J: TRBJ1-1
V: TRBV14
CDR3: CASSQVSSSKAFF
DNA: TGTGCCAGCAGCCAAGTTTCGTCTTCAAAAGCTTTCTTT

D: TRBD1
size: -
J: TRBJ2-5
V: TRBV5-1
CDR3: CASSLAGQGASETQYF
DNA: TGCGCCAGCAGCTTGGCTGGGCAGGGGGCTTCAGAGACCCAGTACTTC

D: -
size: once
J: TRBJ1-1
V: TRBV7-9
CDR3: CASSLDAYTEAFF
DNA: TGTGCCAGCAGCCTAGACGCCTACACTGAAGCTTTCTTT

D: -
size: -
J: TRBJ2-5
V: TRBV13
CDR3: CASSLVLAPQETQYF
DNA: TGTGCCAGCAGCTTAGTTTTAGCGCCTCAAGAGACCCAGTACTTC

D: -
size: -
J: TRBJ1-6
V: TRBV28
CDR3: CASSYQAGSPLHF
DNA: TGTGCCAGCAGTTACCAAGCGGGTTCACCCCTCCACTTT

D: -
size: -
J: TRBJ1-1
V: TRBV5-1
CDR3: CASSGGENTEAFF
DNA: TGCGCCAGCAGTGGGGGAGAGAACACTGAAGCTTTCTTT

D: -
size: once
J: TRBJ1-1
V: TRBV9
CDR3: CASSVSPVNTEAFF
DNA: TGTGCCAGCAGCGTATCCCCGGTGAACACTGAAGCTTTCTTT

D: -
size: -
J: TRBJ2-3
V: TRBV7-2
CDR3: CASSLRRVVSTDTQYF
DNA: TGTGCCAGCAGCCTTCGTAGGGTGGTGAGCACAGATACGCAGTATTTT

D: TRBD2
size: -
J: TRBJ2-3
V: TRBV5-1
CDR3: CASSLLGEGRNTQYF
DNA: TGCGCCAGCAGCTTGTTGGGGGAGGGCCGAAATACGCAGTATTTT

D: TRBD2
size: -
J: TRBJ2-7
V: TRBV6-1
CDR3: CASSATSGRGPYWTYEQYF
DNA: TGTGCCAGCAGTGCGACAAGCGGGAGGGGCCCGTATTGGACTTACGAGCAGTACTTC

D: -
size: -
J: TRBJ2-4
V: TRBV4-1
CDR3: CASSQERFGKNIQYF
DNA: TGCGCCAGCAGCCAAGAACGGTTCGGCAAAAACATTCAGTACTTC

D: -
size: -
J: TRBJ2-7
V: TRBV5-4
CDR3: CASSPPPGGSSYEQYF
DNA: TGTGCCAGCAGCCCCCCCCCGGGCGGGTCCTCCTACGAGCAGTACTTC

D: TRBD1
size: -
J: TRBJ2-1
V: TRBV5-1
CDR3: CASSYGTENNEQFF
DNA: TGCGCCAGCAGCTATGGGACAGAAAACAATGAGCAGTTCTTC

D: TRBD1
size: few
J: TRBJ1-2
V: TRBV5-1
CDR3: CASSLVARGYGYTF
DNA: TGCGCCAGCAGCTTGGTTGCCAGGGGGTATGGCTACACCTTC

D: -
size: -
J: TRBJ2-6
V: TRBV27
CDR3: CASSYSRVGFSGANVLTF
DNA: TGTGCCAGCAGTTATTCCCGGGTGGGGTTCTCTGGGGCCAACGTCCTGACTTTC

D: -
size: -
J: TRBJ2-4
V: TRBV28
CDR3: CASSFIGPLAKNIQYF
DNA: TGTGCCAGCAGTTTCATAGGACCTTTAGCCAAAAACATTCAGTACTTC

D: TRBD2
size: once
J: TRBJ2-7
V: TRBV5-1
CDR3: CASSLAPTTSGSYEQYF
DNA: TGCGCCAGCAGCTTGGCCCCCACGACTAGCGGGAGCTACGAGCAGTACTTC

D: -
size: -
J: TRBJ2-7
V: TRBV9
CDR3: CASSVEWDSSYEQYF
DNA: TGTGCCAGCAGCGTAGAGTGGGATAGCTCCTACGAGCAGTACTTC

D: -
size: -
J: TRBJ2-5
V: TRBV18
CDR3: CASSQGSQETQYF
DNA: TGTGCCAGCTCCCAGGGGTCCCAAGAGACCCAGTACTTC

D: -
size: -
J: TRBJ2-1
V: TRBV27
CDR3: CASSNRPYNEQFF
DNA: TGTGCCAGCAGTAACAGACCCTACAATGAGCAGTTCTTC

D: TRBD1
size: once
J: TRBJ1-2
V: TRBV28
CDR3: CASSQPRTGGLYGYTF
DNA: TGTGCCAGCAGCCAACCCCGGACAGGGGGCCTCTATGGCTACACCTTC

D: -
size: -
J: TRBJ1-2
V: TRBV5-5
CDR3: CASSLLSWRGDYGYTF
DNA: TGTGCCAGCAGCTTGCTTTCATGGCGGGGGGACTATGGCTACACCTTC

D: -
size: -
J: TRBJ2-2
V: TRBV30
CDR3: CAWSVISSGELFF
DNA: TGTGCCTGGAGTGTAATATCGTCCGGGGAGCTGTTTTTT

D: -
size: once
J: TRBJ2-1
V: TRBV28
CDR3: CASSSPGQPSYNEQFF
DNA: TGTGCCAGCAGTTCACCGGGACAACCCTCCTACAATGAGCAGTTCTTC

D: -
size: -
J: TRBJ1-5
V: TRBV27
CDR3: CASRQVGPTGNQPQHF
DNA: TGTGCCAGCAGACAAGTCGGACCAACGGGCAATCAGCCCCAGCATTTT

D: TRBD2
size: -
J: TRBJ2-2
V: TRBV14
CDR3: CASSQGLAGVVSNTGELFF
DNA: TGTGCCAGCAGCCAAGGACTAGCGGGCGTAGTATCGAACACCGGGGAGCTGTTTTTT

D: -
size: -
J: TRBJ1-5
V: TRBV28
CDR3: CASSFSGVPNSNQPQHF
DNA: TGTGCCAGCAGTTTCTCAGGGGTTCCAAATAGCAATCAGCCCCAGCATTTT

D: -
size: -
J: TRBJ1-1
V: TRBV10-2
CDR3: CASRPGDSSTEAFF
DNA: TGCGCCAGCCGCCCCGGGGATTCAAGCACTGAAGCTTTCTTT

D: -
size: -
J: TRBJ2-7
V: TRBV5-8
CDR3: CASSLVVAKGYEQYF
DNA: TGTGCCAGCAGCTTGGTTGTCGCTAAAGGCTACGAGCAGTACTTC

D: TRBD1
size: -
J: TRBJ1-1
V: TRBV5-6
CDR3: CASSTPGQTSMNTEAFF
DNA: TGTGCCAGCAGCACCCCGGGACAGACTAGTATGAACACTGAAGCTTTCTTT

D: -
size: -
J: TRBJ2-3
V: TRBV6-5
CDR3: CASSYRLGTTDTQYF
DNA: TGTGCCAGCAGTTATAGACTAGGGACCACAGATACGCAGTATTTT